The 27 T cell receptor beta chains in this list originate from one sample, sequenced in a study of T cells in Graves' hyperthyroidism and ophthalmopathy. Regions amplified from RNA transcripts were the TCR beta CDR3 regions. The HTBI primer set drove a first-round RT-PCR of the TCR CDR3. TCRdb fed the multiplex PCR reads into MiXCR, producing one record per CDR3 protein. The sample has about 600,000 distinct CDR3 sequences, over 12% seen once. The sample taken for sequencing was blood. The receptors were gathered from a young woman with Graves' ophthalmopathy.

A word on this clonotype: A much larger clone differs by one base, so this may be a read error. Lacking the conserved final phenylalanine or tryptophan, this CDR3 likely reflects a read error. V and J are TRBV3-1 and TRBJ2-5, with 9 bases identical to TRBD2. Trimming cost V 0 bases and J 7 bases; bases outside gene matches: 6. The CDR3 has 15 residues. From germline, CDR1 is LGHDT and CDR2 YNNKEL (reference sequence). CDR3 residues: CASSQDRAGGVTQYL. As DNA, the CDR3 is TGTGCCAGCAGCCAAGACCGAGCGGGAGGTGTGACCCAGTACCTC.

Many counts were recorded for this clonotype. The chain joins TRBV20-1 to TRBJ1-2; 9 bases map to TRBD1. The CDR3 is made up of 15 amino acids. V dropped 5 bases and J dropped 8; count of bases not matched to a gene: 15. CDR1 and CDR2 from the germline V gene are DFQATT and SNEGSKA (reference sequence). The CDR3 DNA follows: TGCAGTGCTTTCCCTACAGGGGGCTCCGGTACCGGCTACACCTTC. As protein: CSAFPTGGSGTGYTF.

This clonotype was recorded at least ten times. V and J are TRBV28 and TRBJ2-7, with 8 bases identical to TRBD1. The CDR3 loop spans 14 amino acids. With V trimmed by 7 bases and J by 5 bases, 10 bases remained unmatched. Germline V CDR1 and CDR2: MDHEN, SYDVKM. CDR3 region: CASTLTGVVDEQYF. CDR3 DNA sequence: TGTGCCAGCACCTTGACAGGGGTCGTAGACGAGCAGTACTTC.

Many counts were recorded for this clonotype. V gene TRBV6-1 combines with J gene TRBJ2-3; TRBD2 matches at 9 bases. J gave up 0 bases and V 6 bases, and 16 bases lay outside the gene matches. The germline CDR1 and CDR2 sequences are MNHNS and SASEGT. CDR3 length: 19 amino acids. The CDR3 bases are TGTGCCAGCAGACTAAGGGGGACATGGCGGGAGGGTAGCACAGATACGCAGTATTTT. Its translation: CASRLRGTWREGSTDTQYF.

This clonotype was found a few times. The chain is built from TRBV19 and TRBJ2-7; the match to TRBD1 covers 8 bases. The CDR3 is made up of 15 amino acids. With V trimmed by 3 bases and J by 1 base, 5 bases remained unmatched. Germline V CDR1 and CDR2: LNHDA, SQIVND (reference sequence). CDR3 protein: CASSMSGQASYEQYF. The CDR3 bases are TGTGCCAGTAGTATGTCGGGACAGGCTTCCTACGAGCAGTACTTC.

This clonotype was recorded many times. J is TRBJ2-7 and V is TRBV28, with D unclear. Germline CDR1 MDHEN, CDR2 SYDVKM. V was pared by 5 bases and J by 0 bases, with 11 bases between. This CDR3 contains 14 residues. The CDR3 spells CASSLTESSYEQYF. The DNA of the CDR3 is TGTGCCAGCAGTCTAACAGAGAGCTCCTACGAGCAGTACTTC.

Concerning this clonotype: A much larger clone sits a single nucleotide away, making a read error possible. V usage is TRBV11-3 and J usage is TRBJ2-7; D is undetermined. CDR3 size: 13 residues. Germline V lookup: CDR1 SGHNT, CDR2 YENEEA. Trimming removed 5 bases from V and 7 bases from J, with 15 bases in between. The CDR3 sequence: CASSRVTFGEQYF. The CDR3 region has the DNA TGTGCCAGCAGCAGAGTGACTTTTGGGGAGCAGTACTTC.

This clonotype was recorded many times. The CDR3 here is CASSFAGASGTYEQYF. In nucleotides, the CDR3 is TGTGCCAGCAGCTTCGCTGGGGCTAGCGGAACCTACGAGCAGTACTTC. V is TRBV7-9 and J is TRBJ2-7; 7 nucleotides match TRBD2. Per germline, CDR1 SEHNR and CDR2 FQNEAQ (reference sequence). With V trimmed by 3 bases and J by 2 bases, 10 bases remained unmatched. The CDR3 runs 16 residues.

This clonotype was detected ten times or more. CDR3 loop: CASSPAGTNTGELFF. The CDR3 DNA reads TGTGCCAGCAGCCCCGCCGGGACTAACACCGGGGAGCTGTTTTTT. J is TRBJ2-2 and V is TRBV11-3; D may be TRBD2 (6 bases). This CDR3 region has 15 residues. Germline values: CDR1 SGHNT, CDR2 YENEEA. V lost 5 bases, J lost 2 bases, and 12 bases lay in between.

The CDR3 loop reads CASSLGLAGITDTQYF. Written as DNA, the CDR3 is TGCGCCAGCAGCTTGGGACTAGCGGGTATCACAGATACGCAGTATTTT. The chain links TRBV5-1 to TRBJ2-3; TRBD2 agrees at 10 bases. The CDR3 is 16 amino acids. The ends lost 0 bases at V and 2 bases at J; junction bases unmatched: 3. Germline CDR1 is SGHRS and CDR2 is YFSETQ.

This clonotype has ten or more counts. The chain recombines TRBV5-6 with TRBJ2-3; TRBD1 matches 9 bases. The CDR3 runs to 14 residues. Germline V gene data show CDR1 as SGHDT and CDR2 as YYEEEE. The V gene end was trimmed by 4 bases and the J gene end by 5 bases; junction bases not matched to a gene: 5. The DNA of the CDR3 is TGTGCCAGCAGCGCGGGGACAGGGAGAGATACGCAGTATTTT. It codes for CASSAGTGRDTQYF.

This clonotype was counted many times. The chain has TRBV7-2 and TRBJ1-5; D remains ambiguous. The CDR3 has 16 residues. V was pared by 3 bases and J by 2 bases, with 14 bases between. Germline CDR1 SGHTA, CDR2 FQGNSA. For the CDR3, the DNA is TGTGCCAGCAGCTTCGTCGCCCCCGGGGGCAATCAGCCCCAGCATTTT. This translates into CASSFVAPGGNQPQHF.

The sample holds a few counts of this clonotype. The chain has TRBV9 and TRBJ2-2, with D perhaps matching TRBD1 (7 bases). The CDR3 extends over 19 amino acids. Per germline, CDR1 SGDLS and CDR2 YYNGEE. V gave up 4 bases and J gave up 1 base, with 23 bases separating them. CDR3 nucleotides: TGTGCCAGCAGCCCGCGACCTTCCCCCAGGGGGGAGAACACCGGGGAGCTGTTTTTT. Its translation: CASSPRPSPRGENTGELFF.

This clonotype was detected ten times or more. V and J are TRBV7-3 and TRBJ2-1; 9 bases agree with TRBD2. The J segment lost 2 bases and the V segment lost 6 bases, leaving 8 bases of the junction unmatched. The CDR3 has 16 amino acids. Germline-derived CDR1 and CDR2 are SGHTA and FQGTGA. CDR3 amino acids: CASSLLAGRPYNEQFF. The CDR3 coding sequence is TGTGCCAGCAGTCTCCTAGCGGGGAGACCCTACAATGAGCAGTTCTTC.

This clonotype was detected a few times. The chain carries TRBV6-1 and TRBJ1-3; 8 bases fit TRBD1. Germline assignment: CDR1 MNHNS and CDR2 SASEGT. The CDR3 covers 15 residues. The V segment lost 7 bases and the J segment 0 bases; nucleotides outside the gene matches: 5. CDR3 residues: CASTRQGPSGNTIYF. CDR3 DNA: TGTGCCAGCACCCGACAGGGGCCCTCTGGAAACACCATATATTTT.

This clonotype was picked up many times. This chain links TRBV28 with TRBJ1-1; D is ambiguous. CDR3 size: 16 residues. The ends were cut back, 2 bases at V and 3 bases at J, with 16 bases in the middle. Germline loops: CDR1 MDHEN, CDR2 SYDVKM. The CDR3 reads CASSLEAVLGYTEAFF. The CDR3 bases are TGTGCCAGCAGTTTAGAGGCAGTCCTTGGGTACACTGAAGCTTTCTTT.

This clonotype was recorded many times. This chain uses TRBV14 with TRBJ2-2; D may be TRBD2 (6 bases). In germline, CDR1 is SGHDN, CDR2 FVKESK. V was shortened by 3 bases and J by 3 bases, with 14 bases between the two germline ends. The CDR3 runs to 16 residues. CDR3 DNA sequence: TGTGCCAGCAGCCACCTACCTGTAGCGGACACCGGGGAGCTGTTTTTT. As protein: CASSHLPVADTGELFF. Full variable domain (missing parts from reference TRBV14 and TRBJ2-2): EAGVTQFPSHSVIEKGQTVTLRCDPISGHDNLYWYRRVMGKEIKFLLHFVKESKQDESGMPNNRFLAERTGGTYSTLKVQPAELEDSGVYFCASSHLPVADTGELFFGEGSRLTVL.

This clonotype has ten or more counts. This rearrangement joins TRBV11-3 to TRBJ1-5; D ambiguous. The CDR3 loop spans 13 amino acids. Germline CDR1 reads SGHNT; CDR2 reads YENEEA. V gave up 2 bases and J gave up 2 bases, with 4 bases separating them. The CDR3 DNA follows: TGTGCCAGCAGCTTATATGGCAATCAGCCCCAGCATTTT. Encoded protein: CASSLYGNQPQHF.

This clonotype was counted at least ten times. The chain combines TRBV7-2 with TRBJ2-7; D may be TRBD2 (6 bases). The CDR3 is made up of 15 amino acids. Per germline, CDR1 SGHTA and CDR2 FQGNSA. The ends were cut back, 3 bases at V and 2 bases at J, with 14 bases in the middle. The CDR3 DNA follows: TGTGCCAGCAGCTTGGAGGGACTGCGTCCCTACGAGCAGTACTTC. It translates to CASSLEGLRPYEQYF.

This chain links TRBV27 with TRBJ2-5; TRBD1 is a possible D gene (7 bases). Per the germline V gene, CDR1 is MNHEY and CDR2 is SMNVEV (reference sequence). V lost 4 bases to trimming and J lost 4 bases, with 13 bases between them. The CDR3 length is 14 residues. The CDR3, as DNA: TGTGCCAGCAGTTGGAGGGGGCTGGTAGAGACCCAGTACTTC. It encodes CASSWRGLVETQYF.

The V and J genes are TRBV7-9 and TRBJ2-1; 16 bases align to TRBD2. CDR3 length equals 17 residues. With V trimmed by 4 bases and J by 9 bases, 9 bases remained unmatched. Germline assignment: CDR1 SEHNR and CDR2 FQNEAQ (reference sequence). CDR3 protein: CASSSPGTSGRALEQFF. DNA of the CDR3: TGTGCCAGCAGCTCTCCCGGGACTAGCGGGAGGGCCCTTGAGCAGTTCTTC.

The chain recombines TRBV4-3 with TRBJ1-3; D uncertain. The CDR3 extends over 15 amino acids. The V end was cut by 1 base, the J end by 2 bases, with 9 bases between. Germline V lookup: CDR1 LGHNA, CDR2 YSLEER. The CDR3 reads CASSQGTPAGNTIYF. The CDR3 DNA is TGCGCCAGCAGCCAAGGGACGCCCGCTGGAAACACCATATATTTT.

This clonotype was seen only once. V usage is TRBV6-4 and J usage is TRBJ2-1; 7 bases fit TRBD1. Trimming removed 2 bases from V and 12 bases from J; junction bases left unmatched: 7. Germline V gene sequence: CDR1 MRHNA, CDR2 SNTAGT. The CDR3 totals 13 residues. In nucleotides, the CDR3 is TGTGCCAGCAGTGACCGCACAGGGGCCGTGCAGTTCTTC. Protein product: CASSDRTGAVQFF.

This clonotype was observed a single time. This may arise from a read error, as a much more abundant clone is one base away. The chain has TRBV20-1 and TRBJ2-5, with a tentative D call TRBD1 (6 bases). The CDR3 length is 16 residues. With 0 bases removed from V and 2 bases from J, the gap between germline ends came to 16 bases. Per germline, CDR1 DFQATT and CDR2 SNEGSKA (reference sequence). The DNA of the CDR3 is TGCAGTGCTAGAGAGGGATCTTGGACAGCTCAAGAGACCCAGTACTTC. Translation: CSAREGSWTAQETQYF.

Points on this clonotype: The junction does not match germline at one end; this may be a read error. The rearrangement links TRBV6-1 to TRBJ2-1; the D is unclear. Germline V gene sequence: CDR1 MNHNS, CDR2 SASEGT. The CDR3 is 12 amino acids. The CDR3 coding sequence is TGTGCCAGCAGTTCCGACTTCAATGAGCAGTCCTTC. The encoded protein is CASSSDFNEQSF.

V and J are TRBV9 and TRBJ2-3; D not resolved. This CDR3 has 14 residues. Trimming pared 0 bases from V and 1 base from J, leaving 6 bases between. Per the germline V gene, CDR1 is SGDLS and CDR2 is YYNGEE. The CDR3 region is CASSVGAGTDTQYF. The CDR3 DNA reads as TGTGCCAGCAGCGTAGGGGCAGGCACAGATACGCAGTATTTT.

This clonotype was observed a handful of times. This chain joins TRBV28 and TRBJ2-7; D is unresolved. CDR3 length: 13 amino acids. Trimming took 6 bases from V and 0 from J, leaving 9 bases between them. Germline CDR1 reads MDHEN; CDR2 reads SYDVKM. The DNA of the CDR3 is TGTGCCAGCAGACCGGCGGACTCCTACGAGCAGTACTTC. Amino acid sequence: CASRPADSYEQYF.